Each of the 32 T cell receptor beta chains below was sequenced from the same sample in a study of T cell repertoires in cytomegalovirus infection. One entry per CDR3 protein, called by TCRdb with MiXCR from the reads. The top ten clones hold approximately 13% of a sample with about 440,000 distinct CDR3 sequences, around 32% of them seen once. The sequenced material came from PBMCs. The receptors shown here come from a human donor in good health (CMV status not recorded). Some clones in this sample may be carry-over from other donors' samples.

This clonotype was recorded at least ten times. The chain has TRBV7-9 and TRBJ2-7; 7 nucleotides agree with TRBD2. Germline CDR1 is SEHNR and CDR2 is FQNEAQ (reference sequence). J gave up 5 bases and V 5 bases, and 12 bases lay outside the gene matches. The CDR3 is made up of 15 amino acids. CDR3 nucleotides: TGTGCCAGCAGCCCCTTGGCGAGCGGGGTCCACGAGCAGTACTTC. The encoded protein is CASSPLASGVHEQYF.

This clonotype was detected only a few times. V gene TRBV7-9 combines with J gene TRBJ2-5; TRBD1 matches at 8 bases. Germline CDR1 SEHNR, CDR2 FQNEAQ (reference sequence). The CDR3 covers 15 residues. Trimming at V came to 5 bases and at J to 5 bases, leaving 10 bases not matched to a gene. The CDR3 reads CASSPPGQGRETQYF. The CDR3 nucleotides read TGTGCCAGCAGCCCCCCCGGACAGGGTAGGGAGACCCAGTACTTC. The full variable domain, its missing parts supplied by reference TRBV7-9 and TRBJ2-5, is DTGVSQNPRHKITKRGQNVTFRCDPISEHNRLYWYRQTLGQGPEFLTYFQNEAQLEKSRLLSDRFSAERPKGSFSTLEIQRTEQGDSAMYLCASSPPGQGRETQYFGPGTRLLVL.

The CDR3 spells CASRETGSDTQYF. DNA for the CDR3: TGTGCCAGCAGGGAGACAGGATCTGATACGCAGTATTTT. The chain has TRBV6-5 and TRBJ2-3, with D tentatively TRBD1 (6 bases). This CDR3 has 13 residues. CDR1 MNHEY and CDR2 SVGAGI come from the germline V gene. V lost 6 bases and J 6 bases, leaving 13 bases between the germline ends.

Of note for this clonotype: This may stem from a read error, because a much larger clone lies one nucleotide away. The genes are TRBV7-2 and TRBJ2-1; no clear D gene. The CDR3 totals 13 residues. Germline V gene sequence: CDR1 SGHTA, CDR2 FQGNSA. V dropped 10 bases and J dropped 6 bases, with 16 bases sitting between them. The CDR3 nucleotides are TGTGCCACACATGTAGGCTGCGGCAATGAGCAGTTCTTC. Its protein product is CATHVGCGNEQFF.

The sample holds many counts of this clonotype. This chain joins TRBV7-9 and TRBJ1-4; 8 nucleotides agree with TRBD1. There are 14 residues in the CDR3. V gave up 3 bases and J gave up 7 bases; unmatched junction bases: 4. Germline V CDR1 and CDR2: SEHNR, FQNEAQ (reference sequence). The CDR3 protein is CASSFTGGSEKLFF. The CDR3 DNA sequence: TGTGCCAGCAGCTTCACAGGGGGTAGTGAAAAACTGTTTTTT.

This clonotype was counted many times. This sequence joins TRBV7-2 and TRBJ1-2; 12 bases fit TRBD1. The CDR3 totals 16 residues. From germline, CDR1 is SGHTA and CDR2 FQGNSA. Trimming removed 5 bases from V and 6 bases from J; junction bases left unmatched: 10. This CDR3 reads CASSRPVGTGGDGYTF. CDR3 sequence (DNA): TGTGCCAGCAGCCGACCAGTCGGGACAGGGGGCGATGGCTACACCTTC.

The rearrangement uses TRBV27 and TRBJ2-1; 7 nucleotides align to TRBD2. V gave up 8 bases and J gave up 5 bases; unmatched junction bases: 9. Germline CDR1 is MNHEY and CDR2 is SMNVEV (reference sequence). The CDR3 runs to 14 residues. CDR3 sequence: CASAPMGGNNEQFF. In nucleotides, the CDR3 is TGTGCCAGCGCACCAATGGGGGGGAACAATGAGCAGTTCTTC.

This clonotype has just a few counts. This rearrangement joins TRBV6-5 to TRBJ2-7; D is undetermined. CDR1 is MNHEY and CDR2 is SVGAGI in the germline V gene. V shed 1 base and J shed 3 bases, with 10 bases lying between them. This CDR3 is built from 14 residues. CDR3 residues: CASSYLPGGYEQYF. The CDR3 coding sequence is TGTGCCAGCAGTTACTTACCCGGCGGCTACGAGCAGTACTTC.

This clonotype was found a few times. The chain links TRBV19 to TRBJ2-7; 9 nucleotides match TRBD1. The V gene end was trimmed by 7 bases and the J gene end by 5 bases; junction bases not matched to a gene: 9. The CDR3 totals 14 residues. The germline CDR1 and CDR2 sequences are LNHDA and SQIVND (reference sequence). The chain's CDR3 is CASNTGGATNEQYF. CDR3 bases: TGTGCCAGTAATACAGGGGGCGCGACGAACGAGCAGTACTTC.

The gene calls are TRBV2 and TRBJ2-3; no reliable D call. Trimming removed 3 bases at V and 8 bases at J, with 12 bases between. Germline V gives CDR1 SNHLY, CDR2 FYNNEI. The CDR3 extends over 13 amino acids. CDR3 loop: CASSEALMGTQYF. The CDR3 coding sequence is TGTGCCAGCAGTGAGGCCCTAATGGGTACGCAGTATTTT. Full variable domain (missing parts from reference TRBV2 and TRBJ2-3): EPEVTQTPSHQVTQMGQEVILRCVPISNHLYFYWYRQILGQKVEFLVSFYNNEISEKSEIFDDQFSVERPDGSNFTLKIRSTKLEDSAMYFCASSEALMGTQYFGPGTRLTVL.

This clonotype was seen only a few times. V gene TRBV2 combines with J gene TRBJ2-4, with TRBD1 identical over 7 bases. CDR3 length: 14 amino acids. Trimming cost V 2 bases and J 2 bases; bases outside gene matches: 0. Germline CDR1 SNHLY, CDR2 FYNNEI. This CDR3 reads CASSERGPKNIQYF. CDR3 DNA sequence: TGTGCCAGCAGTGAAAGGGGGCCCAAAAACATTCAGTACTTC.

This clonotype came up a few times. V and J are TRBV4-3 and TRBJ1-6, with 10 bases lining up with TRBD1. V shed 0 bases, J shed 5 bases, and the junction held 10 bases outside the gene matches. The V gene's germline CDR1 is LGHNA and CDR2 YSLEER. The CDR3 contains 19 residues. The DNA of the CDR3 is TGCGCCAGCAGCCAAGATTCACGGGGGACAGGGGTAAATAATTCACCCCTCCACTTT. Its translation: CASSQDSRGTGVNNSPLHF.

This chain links TRBV11-2 with TRBJ1-5; 9 positions agree with TRBD1. In germline, CDR1 is SGHAT, CDR2 FQNNGV. The ends lost 4 bases at V and 2 bases at J; junction bases unmatched: 3. This CDR3 contains 15 residues. CDR3 in amino acids: CASSSGQGRNQPQHF. The DNA of the CDR3 is TGTGCCAGCAGCTCGGGACAGGGTCGCAATCAGCCCCAGCATTTT.

The chain carries TRBV27 and TRBJ2-1; D might be TRBD1 (5 bases). Trimming pared 2 bases from V and 2 bases from J, leaving 13 bases between. Germline V CDR1 and CDR2: MNHEY, SMNVEV (reference sequence). The CDR3 runs to 16 residues. CDR3 in amino acids: CASSLEGLGAYNEQFF. In nucleotides, the CDR3 is TGTGCCAGCAGTTTAGAAGGGCTAGGGGCCTACAATGAGCAGTTCTTC.

This clonotype was seen more than once but under ten times. V is TRBV19 and J is TRBJ1-1; D is ambiguous. CDR1 and CDR2 (germline): LNHDA, SQIVND (reference sequence). V was trimmed by 5 bases and J by 2 bases, leaving 12 bases between them. The CDR3 runs 14 residues. CDR3 bases: TGTGCCAGTAGTCTGATCGGTAGTAACACTGAAGCTTTCTTT. It yields the protein CASSLIGSNTEAFF.

Ten or more counts support this clonotype. The gene calls are TRBV12-3 or TRBV12-4 and TRBJ1-5; TRBD1 agrees at 7 bases. Trimming at V came to 4 bases and at J to 1 base, leaving 1 base not matched to a gene. This CDR3 comprises 14 residues. CDR3 sequence (DNA): TGTGCCAGCAGTTCGGGACAGAGCAATCAGCCCCAGCATTTT. Its translation is CASSSGQSNQPQHF.

In its sample, this clonotype was seen many times. Relative to the germline gene, one junction end is altered; a read error may explain this. The chain recombines TRBV7-6 with TRBJ2-3; 12 bases agree with TRBD1. This CDR3 has 17 amino acids. CDR1 is SGHVS and CDR2 is FNYEAQ in the germline V gene. CDR3 residues: CASSARAGTGGTDTQYF. The CDR3 DNA reads as TGTGCCAGCAGCGCACGCGCCGGGACAGGGGGCACGGATACGCAGTATTTT.

The V and J genes are TRBV2 and TRBJ1-6; 11 bases fit TRBD1. The CDR3 is made up of 15 amino acids. Germline lookup yields CDR1 SNHLY and CDR2 FYNNEI. The ends lost 5 bases at V and 9 bases at J; junction bases unmatched: 6. This chain's CDR3 is CASSRDRGYGSPLHF. The CDR3 coding sequence is TGTGCCAGCAGTAGGGACAGGGGGTACGGTTCACCCCTCCACTTT.

This clonotype has at least ten counts. The V gene is TRBV7-6, the J gene TRBJ1-1, with D possibly TRBD1 on 5 matching bases. This CDR3 has 13 residues. CDR1 and CDR2 from the germline V gene are SGHVS and FNYEAQ. The V end was cut by 3 bases, the J end by 3 bases, with 8 bases between. CDR3 loop: CASSLGVDTEAFF. CDR3 coding DNA: TGTGCCAGCAGCTTGGGGGTGGACACTGAAGCTTTCTTT.

The rearrangement joins TRBV14 to TRBJ2-7; TRBD1 matches at 10 bases. The V gene's germline CDR1 is SGHDN and CDR2 FVKESK. CDR3 length: 15 residues. V lost 4 bases and J lost 3; bases outside the gene matches: 6. CDR3 nucleotides: TGTGCCAGCAGCCGCGGGACAGGGGTACGCTACGAGCAGTACTTC. It encodes CASSRGTGVRYEQYF.

The CDR3 here is CASSEYWTGIVHSKNIQYF. The CDR3, as DNA: TGTGCCAGCAGTGAATATTGGACAGGAATTGTACATTCCAAAAACATTCAGTACTTC. The chain is built from TRBV2 and TRBJ2-4; 7 bases are a match to TRBD1. CDR3 size: 19 residues. Germline CDR1 and CDR2: SNHLY and FYNNEI. J gave up 2 bases and V 2 bases, and 15 bases lay outside the gene matches.

To note about this clonotype: The conserved closing phenylalanine or tryptophan is absent in this CDR3, likely reflecting a read error. The limits of the CDR3 on the DNA are not certain, so only TCRdb's listed CDR3 is given. The chain has TRBV7-2 and TRBJ2-1; the table's D call, TRBD2, has no DNA check behind it. 17 amino acids form the CDR3, both terminal residues included. Per the germline V gene, CDR1 is SGHTA and CDR2 is FQGNSA. The CDR3: CASSSTLRTSGDNEQLL.

The V call is TRBV2, the J call TRBJ2-2; 8 nucleotides line up with TRBD1. Trimming removed 6 bases from V and 5 bases from J; junction bases left unmatched: 5. The CDR3 runs 14 residues. Germline CDR1 SNHLY, CDR2 FYNNEI. In DNA form, the CDR3 reads TGTGCCAGCAGGAGGGACAGGCCAACCGGGGAGCTGTTTTTT. Protein product: CASRRDRPTGELFF. Filled out from reference TRBV2 and TRBJ2-2, the complete variable domain reads EPEVTQTPSHQVTQMGQEVILRCVPISNHLYFYWYRQILGQKVEFLVSFYNNEISEKSEIFDDQFSVERPDGSNFTLKIRSTKLEDSAMYFCASRRDRPTGELFFGEGSRLTVL.

J is TRBJ1-3 and V is TRBV20-1, with D uncertain. The length of the CDR3 is 12 residues. Germline V gives CDR1 DFQATT, CDR2 SNEGSKA (reference sequence). V lost 7 bases and J lost 0, with 7 bases in between. The CDR3 bases are TGCAGTGTCCAAAACTCTGGAAACACCATATATTTT. Its protein product is CSVQNSGNTIYF.

This sequence joins TRBV7-6 and TRBJ2-1, with 10 bases aligning to TRBD2. Germline V gene sequence: CDR1 SGHVS, CDR2 FNYEAQ. Trimming took 1 base from V and 0 from J; bases not matched to a gene: 3. The length of the CDR3 is 17 residues. The CDR3 sequence: CASSLGSGGVSYNEQFF. CDR3 DNA sequence: TGTGCCAGCAGCTTAGGGAGCGGGGGGGTCTCCTACAATGAGCAGTTCTTC.

This clonotype turned up a few times. The chain employs TRBV11-2 and TRBJ1-1; D not certain. The CDR3 consists of 12 residues. Germline V CDR1 and CDR2: SGHAT, FQNNGV. V was pared by 5 bases and J by 7 bases, with 11 bases between. In DNA form, the CDR3 reads TGTGCCAGCAGCCTGATTGGCGTTGAAGCTTTCTTT. Its translation: CASSLIGVEAFF.

This clonotype was picked up a small number of times. V usage is TRBV27 and J usage is TRBJ2-3; D is ambiguous. The germline gives CDR1 MNHEY, CDR2 SMNVEV (reference sequence). The CDR3 has 15 residues. V was trimmed by 3 bases and J by 1 base, leaving 11 bases between them. CDR3 sequence reads: CASSFSALGTDTQYF. The CDR3 coding sequence is TGTGCCAGCAGTTTTAGTGCACTCGGCACAGATACGCAGTATTTT.

This clonotype was seen only a few times. The chain uses TRBV12-3 or TRBV12-4 and TRBJ1-5; 8 bases map to TRBD1. The V segment lost 1 base and the J segment 0 bases; nucleotides outside the gene matches: 5. The length of the CDR3 is 17 residues. Here the CDR3 reads CASSLETGGYSNQPQHF. The CDR3 nucleotides are TGTGCCAGCAGTTTAGAAACAGGGGGTTATAGCAATCAGCCCCAGCATTTT.

This chain joins TRBV9 and TRBJ2-3; TRBD2 matches at 7 bases. CDR3 size: 16 residues. Germline assignment: CDR1 SGDLS and CDR2 YYNGEE. V lost 3 bases to trimming and J lost 3 bases; unmatched junction nucleotides: 10. This CDR3 reads CASSEWGGVRTDTQYF. CDR3 nucleotides: TGTGCCAGCAGCGAGTGGGGGGGGGTGAGGACAGATACGCAGTATTTT.

This clonotype was seen more than once but under ten times. V and J are TRBV27 and TRBJ2-1; 8 bases are shared with TRBD2. CDR1 MNHEY and CDR2 SMNVEV come from the germline V gene (reference sequence). V gave up 4 bases and J gave up 8 bases; unmatched junction bases: 13. The CDR3 totals 16 residues. The CDR3 DNA reads TGTGCCAGCAGTTACCTCGACGGGGGGGCCCGTTATGAGCAGTTCTTC. Protein product: CASSYLDGGARYEQFF.

This clonotype was detected many times. The chain joins TRBV6-1 to TRBJ2-3; maybe TRBD1 (5 bases). This CDR3 is 17 amino acids long. The germline V and J ends were trimmed by 0 bases and 0 bases, with 13 bases remaining between them. CDR1 is MNHNS, CDR2 SASEGT, per germline. The CDR3 sequence is CASSEARTPRSTDTQYF. Written as DNA, the CDR3 is TGTGCCAGCAGTGAAGCGCGGACACCAAGGAGCACAGATACGCAGTATTTT.

This rearrangement joins TRBV6-2 or TRBV6-3 to TRBJ1-5; maybe TRBD1 (5 bases). Looked up from germline, CDR1 is MNHEY and CDR2 is SVGEGT. The CDR3 consists of 15 residues. Trimming removed 2 bases from V and 8 bases from J, with 16 bases in between. The DNA for the CDR3 is TGTGCCAGCAGTTACCTGGACTCCCGGGGGGAGCCCCAGCATTTT. It encodes CASSYLDSRGEPQHF.